This entry describes one T cell receptor beta chain. This clone was seen many times. The target of this receptor is not known. It has no much larger one-base neighbor in the sample; base qualities were not kept. The entire amount of isolated RNA was reverse transcribed using the High Capacity cDNA Reverse Transcription Kit, so the sequenced TCRB transcripts were expressed ones. Naive, central memory and regulatory T cell samples underwent deep immunoSEQ sequencing, averaging about 3.57 million total reads per sample. Sorted cells were lysed in RLT buffer and RNA was extracted with DNase-treated RNeasy Micro or Mini kits, depending on cell number. To prevent cross-contamination, every cell subset was processed on its own, while patient and healthy donor samples were processed together. The immunoSEQ multiplex PCR was used to amplify TCRB sequences from cDNA, generating 87-bp fragments that spanned the CDR3 region. Sequencing of the amplicons was done on the Illumina HiSeq platform. On the study's bioinformatics: Synthetic template baselines were used to correct PCR bias computationally, reads within Hamming distance 2 were collapsed, and singletons that could not be merged were discarded. By aligning reads against IMGT, V, D and J genes, CDR3 length, and insertions or deletions at six rearrangement sites were assigned. Clonotype counts were normalized to sorted cell number within each subset before computing true diversity and Gini coefficients with the tcR R package. The overlap coefficient, calculated on TCRB nucleotide sequences, was used to measure repertoire sharing. The source is immuneACCESS, and TCRdb retained only in-frame sequences with V and J called. Part of the clones is not carried over; for the studies checked, unresolved V genes explain less than half of this, and the remainder is unexplained. D and trimming were read from the DNA, whereas the V and J calls and clone size are those reported in that table. Within this sample are about 150,000 clones, with approximately 8.4% of them counted one time only. The ten largest clones take up roughly 0.46% of the sample.

The data belong to a study of beta chain features in type 1 diabetes (dated by TCRdb to 2016 to 2019). For context, the study as a whole: Patients and healthy donors did not differ in mean age, gender distribution, total cell number or subset yield. A total of approximately 110,000,000 sorted cells were examined across all samples, and a strong correlation was observed between cell number per subset and RNA yield. In the study, recently diagnosed type 1 diabetes patients and matched healthy donors were compared on the TCRB repertoires of their sorted circulating CD4+ T cell subsets. Regulatory and stem cell-like memory subsets were isolated from only 8 patients and roughly eight healthy donors, whereas naive and central memory subsets came from all 28 donors. The study at large found these results: Patients with type 1 diabetes made fewer insertions and deleted more nucleotides at VDJ recombination sites, implying thymic rearrangement abnormalities. HLA sub-analyses involved small numbers of individuals, so any influence of HLA type on TCRB rearrangement remained unresolved. PCR may preferentially amplify shorter templates, but because patient and control samples were amplified and corrected together, any resulting skew would affect both groups equally. Naive, central memory and regulatory TCRB repertoires appeared to be more similar among patients than among healthy donors. Because cDNA was sequenced instead of genomic DNA, activated cells with high expression could be over-represented, although the groups did not differ in activation or CD3 levels. Type 1 diabetes patients showed a moderate but significant shortening of TCRB CDR3 length in all four CD4+ subsets.

From each donor, a single peripheral blood sample of roughly 0.11 L on average was drawn into heparinised tubes. Using a panel that included CD45RO, CCR7, CD25, CD127, CD95 and CD27, naive, central memory, regulatory and stem cell-like memory CD4+ T cells were sorted on a BD FACSAria II. Purity was above 95% for every sorted population. PBMCs were separated immediately by Lymphoprep density gradient centrifugation and were stained directly, without being cultured. To minimize batch effects, samples were stained and sorted in pairs, one healthy donor with one patient per experiment. Its CDR3 holds 13 amino acids, cysteine through phenylalanine. The kept DNA is CDR3 alone, 39 bases in frame from the first base. CDR1 and CDR2 (SGDLS, YYNGEE) derive from the germline V gene. The junction shows trimming of 6 bases on V and 10 bases on J, and the gene matches do not reach 5 bases of it.

The chain employs TRBV9 and TRBJ2-1, and 12 junctional nucleotides match TRBD2. The clonotype was recovered from a man younger than 30 with type 1 diabetes. The sequenced sample consisted of central memory CD4+ T cells from blood. The CDR3 corresponds to CASTIGLAGEQFF. At the DNA level, the sequence is TGTGCCAGCACCATTGGACTAGCGGGAGAGCAGTTCTTC.